This T cell receptor beta chain came from a study of kidney transplant recipient with SARS-CoV-2 infection. This clonotype was counted only a few times. This CDR3 contains 16 residues. Germline lookup yields CDR1 MDHEN and CDR2 SYDVKM. V lost 6 bases and J 1 base, leaving 16 bases between the germline ends. TCRdb ran MiXCR on the reads and lists one entry per CDR3 protein. The sample includes roughly 230,000 distinct CDR3 sequences, under 35% of them seen just once. The sample consisted of a blood sample, taken at baseline and between days 110 and 120 from a kidney transplant recipient. This sequence was found in a male patient in his thirties who had COVID-19 and was a kidney transplant recipient. The graft donor may have contributed some T cells. V usage is TRBV28 and J usage is TRBJ2-4; D remains unclear. The CDR3 spells CASSRRGSSAKNIQYF. Written as DNA, the CDR3 is TGTGCCAGCAGCCGCAGAGGTAGTTCGGCCAAAAACATTCAGTACTTC.